These 17 T cell receptor beta chains were all obtained from the same sample, sequenced in a study of T cells in Graves' hyperthyroidism and ophthalmopathy. It was RNA transcripts that yielded the amplified TCR beta CDR3 regions. First-round RT-PCR with HTBI primers amplified the TCR CDR3 region. TCRdb itself ran the multiplex PCR reads through MiXCR, one entry per CDR3 protein. The data show some 360,000 distinct CDR3 sequences, with approximately 15% seen just once and approximately 9.9% held by the top ten. The sample taken for sequencing was blood. Source of these receptors: a woman between 55 and 75 years old with Graves' hyperthyroidism.

This clonotype was observed many times. This chain links TRBV20-1 with TRBJ2-5; weak D call: TRBD2 (5 bases). This CDR3 is built from 13 residues. Germline CDR1 is DFQATT and CDR2 is SNEGSKA (reference sequence). Between the trimmed V and J ends, which lost 5 bases and 5 bases, there was a span of 15 bases. The CDR3 region is CSASRGLGETQYF. In nucleotides, the CDR3 is TGCAGTGCTTCCCGAGGACTGGGGGAGACCCAGTACTTC.

This clonotype was observed many times. This chain uses TRBV6-2 or TRBV6-3 with TRBJ1-2; D remains unclear. Trimming removed 2 bases from V and 7 bases from J, with 5 bases in between. CDR1 is MNHEY, CDR2 SVGEGT, per germline. The CDR3 is made up of 11 amino acids. CDR3 residues: CASSYVSGYTF. Written as DNA, the CDR3 is TGTGCCAGCAGTTACGTGAGTGGCTACACCTTC.

The rearrangement joins TRBV12-3 or TRBV12-4 to TRBJ2-1, with D tentatively TRBD2 (5 bases). CDR3 size: 16 residues. V gave up 6 bases and J gave up 0 bases, with 15 bases separating them. As DNA, the CDR3 is TGTGCCAGCAGCCCCAATGAGGGTAGCTCCTACAATGAGCAGTTCTTC. Translated, it gives CASSPNEGSSYNEQFF.

This chain connects TRBV3-1 to TRBJ2-1; D perhaps matches TRBD2 (6 bases). Between the trimmed V and J ends, which lost 4 bases and 6 bases, there was a span of 16 bases. This CDR3 comprises 15 residues. The germline V gene has CDR1 LGHDT and CDR2 YNNKEL (reference sequence). CDR3 amino acids: CASSRTTFSLNEQFF. The CDR3, as DNA: TGTGCCAGCAGCCGGACTACTTTCTCTCTCAATGAGCAGTTCTTC.

This clonotype has a count of ten or more. This CDR3 is CASSPPELADVRGFF. CDR3 nucleotides: TGTGCCAGCTCACCACCGGAACTAGCGGACGTCCGGGGGTTCTTC. The V call is TRBV18, the J call TRBJ2-1; 8 bases map to TRBD2. Germline CDR1 is KGHSH and CDR2 is LQKENI. This CDR3 is 15 amino acids long. V lost 0 bases to trimming and J lost 15 bases; unmatched junction nucleotides: 13.

This clonotype was found many times. This chain connects TRBV30 to TRBJ1-2; 7 bases are shared with TRBD1. The CDR3 is made up of 16 amino acids. Germline assignment: CDR1 GTSNPN and CDR2 SVGIG (reference sequence). J gave up 6 bases and V 0 bases, and 13 bases lay outside the gene matches. CDR3 sequence (DNA): TGTGCCTGGAGTGTACTCTTCCGGACAGGCGAGGATGGCTACACCTTC. Amino acids: CAWSVLFRTGEDGYTF.

In its sample, this clonotype was seen once. This sequence joins TRBV3-1 and TRBJ2-7; TRBD2 matches 10 bases. Germline CDR1 LGHDT, CDR2 YNNKEL (reference sequence). The length of the CDR3 is 16 residues. V was clipped by 2 bases and J by 6 bases; unmatched bases: 10. CDR3 in DNA: TGTGCCAGCAGCCAAAGCTCAGCGGGAGGGCCTGGCGAGCAGTACTTC. It encodes CASSQSSAGGPGEQYF.

This sequence joins TRBV6-1 and TRBJ1-3; maybe TRBD1 (5 bases). The CDR3 extends over 15 amino acids. Trimming removed 6 bases at V and 0 bases at J, with 12 bases between. The germline V gene has CDR1 MNHNS and CDR2 SASEGT. CDR3 region: CASRTGRGSGNTIYF. Here the CDR3 DNA reads TGTGCCAGCAGGACGGGACGGGGCTCTGGAAACACCATATATTTT.

This clonotype was seen repeatedly, ten times or more. CDR3 sequence reads: CASRPAELYEQYF. The CDR3 DNA reads as TGCGCCAGCCGCCCAGCGGAGCTCTACGAGCAGTACTTC. The chain joins TRBV5-1 to TRBJ2-7; D perhaps matches TRBD2 (5 bases). The CDR3 runs to 13 residues. V was pared by 7 bases and J by 3 bases, with 14 bases between. Germline CDR1 and CDR2: SGHRS and YFSETQ.

This clonotype appeared many times. The CDR3 DNA sequence: TGTGCCAGCAGCTTAGGGAATTCACCCCTCCACTTT. It yields the protein CASSLGNSPLHF. The chain employs TRBV7-9 and TRBJ1-6; no clear D gene. Deletions cut 1 base from V and 7 bases from J, with 2 bases between. Germline V gene lookup returns CDR1 SEHNR and CDR2 FQNEAQ (reference sequence). The CDR3 is 12 amino acids.

This clonotype was observed a handful of times. The CDR3 reads CSAPQGGGTGELFF. The CDR3 bases are TGCAGTGCCCCTCAGGGGGGGGGCACCGGGGAGCTGTTTTTT. The J gene is TRBJ2-2, the V gene TRBV20-1, with D possibly being TRBD1 or TRBD2 (7 bases each). Germline V gives CDR1 DFQATT, CDR2 SNEGSKA (reference sequence). Trimming left V 6 bases short and J 4 bases short, with 15 bases between. CDR3 size: 14 residues.

This clonotype has a count of ten or more. This chain uses TRBV3-1 with TRBJ2-7; perhaps TRBD2 as D (6 bases). CDR1 is LGHDT, CDR2 YNNKEL, per germline (reference sequence). The CDR3 length is 14 residues. The V end was cut by 2 bases, the J end by 3 bases, with 11 bases between. The CDR3 DNA follows: TGTGCCAGCAGCCAACGCGGGACCTACTACGAGCAGTACTTC. Protein sequence: CASSQRGTYYEQYF.

This sequence joins TRBV2 and TRBJ2-7; 7 bases map to TRBD1. This CDR3 comprises 14 residues. CDR1 is SNHLY and CDR2 is FYNNEI in the germline V gene. The V gene end was trimmed by 4 bases and the J gene end by 3 bases; junction bases not matched to a gene: 6. The DNA of the CDR3 is TGTGCCAGCAGTGTCAACAGGGGTCTCTACGAGCAGTACTTC. Protein: CASSVNRGLYEQYF. Variable domain in full (rest from reference TRBV2 and TRBJ2-7): EPEVTQTPSHQVTQMGQEVILRCVPISNHLYFYWYRQILGQKVEFLVSFYNNEISEKSEIFDDQFSVERPDGSNFTLKIRSTKLEDSAMYFCASSVNRGLYEQYFGPGTRLTVT.

The chain combines TRBV18 with TRBJ1-5, with 8 bases lining up with TRBD1. Unmatched junction bases numbered 2, after V lost 3 bases and J lost 4 bases. This CDR3 has 14 amino acids. From germline, CDR1 is KGHSH and CDR2 LQKENI. Here the CDR3 DNA reads TGTGCCAGCTCACCCCGGGACAGGAATCAGCCCCAGCATTTT. Translating gives CASSPRDRNQPQHF.

In this sample, this clonotype turned up many times. The rearrangement joins TRBV4-1 to TRBJ1-1; D call uncertain. Trimming pared 4 bases from V and 1 base from J, leaving 19 bases between. This CDR3 is 17 amino acids long. Per germline, CDR1 MGHRA and CDR2 YSYEKL. The CDR3 spells CASSREPATFQNTEAFF. In DNA, the CDR3 is TGCGCCAGCAGCCGAGAACCTGCTACCTTCCAGAACACTGAAGCTTTCTTT.

This clonotype was detected ten times or more. V and J are TRBV2 and TRBJ2-1; 7 nucleotides agree with TRBD1. The CDR3 runs to 15 residues. The germline V gene encodes CDR1 SNHLY and CDR2 FYNNEI. V was pared by 3 bases and J by 5 bases, with 7 bases of the junction left unmatched. The CDR3 DNA reads as TGTGCCAGCAGTGAGGAAAGGGGGCTCCACAATGAGCAGTTCTTC. Protein product: CASSEERGLHNEQFF.

The sample holds many counts of this clonotype. The chain joins TRBV15 to TRBJ2-3; 11 bases are a match to TRBD2. Germline V CDR1 and CDR2: LNHNV, YYDKDF (reference sequence). J gave up 0 bases and V 0 bases, and 11 bases lay outside the gene matches. The CDR3 spans 20 residues. DNA of the CDR3: TGTGCCACCAGCAGAGATCCCCCACCGGCTAGCGGGAGGAGCACAGATACGCAGTATTTT. Translated: CATSRDPPPASGRSTDTQYF.